This passage covers 27 T cell receptor beta chains from one sample sequenced in a study of blood T cell repertoires in COVID-19. Libraries were prepared by immunoSEQ multiplex PCR; TCRdb keeps only in-frame clonotypes and omits some of them. This sample has about 170,000 clones, with around 82% found just once. The sequenced sample was peripheral blood. Receptors originate from a woman older than 75 with acute or convalescent COVID-19.

The chain has TRBV6-6 and TRBJ2-3; 8 bases align to TRBD2. V lost 8 bases, J lost 1 base, and 5 bases stayed unmatched. Per the germline V gene, CDR1 is MNHNY and CDR2 is SVGAGI (reference sequence). This CDR3 spans 14 amino acids. CDR3 DNA: TGTGCCAGCGCGACTAGCGTGGGCACAGATACGCAGTATTTT. This encodes CASATSVGTDTQYF.

V and J are TRBV19 and TRBJ1-5, with D uncertain. The germline gives CDR1 LNHDA, CDR2 SQIVND (reference sequence). V gave up 5 bases and J gave up 6 bases, with 11 bases separating them. CDR3 length: 13 amino acids. CDR3 in amino acids: CASSVTGSQPQHF. CDR3 nucleotide sequence: TGTGCCAGTAGTGTCACCGGGAGTCAGCCCCAGCATTTT. The variable domain in full, with the rest retrieved from reference TRBV19 and TRBJ1-5, is DGGITQSPKYLFRKEGQNVTLSCEQNLNHDAMYWYRQDPGQGLRLIYYSQIVNDFQKGDIAEGYSVSREKKESFPLTVTSAQKNPTAFYLCASSVTGSQPQHFGDGTRLSIL.

The CDR3 DNA is TGTGCCAGCAGCCAAGGAGATGAAAAACTGTTTTTT. Protein product: CASSQGDEKLFF. This chain connects TRBV3-1 (or the pseudogene TRBV3-2) to TRBJ1-4; D is unresolved. This CDR3 is 12 amino acids long. CDR1 and CDR2 (germline): LGHDT, YNNKEL (reference sequence). V lost 1 base and J 6 bases, leaving 3 bases between the germline ends.

The chain has TRBV6-2 or TRBV6-3 and TRBJ2-3, with TRBD2 identical over 7 bases. The CDR3 is 17 amino acids. V lost 0 bases, J lost 0 bases, and 6 bases stayed unmatched. Germline CDR1 MNHEY, CDR2 SVGEGT. The DNA for the CDR3 is TGTGCCAGCAGTTACTCTCATGGCGGGGGAAGCACAGATACGCAGTATTTT. Amino acids: CASSYSHGGGSTDTQYF.

A few counts support this clone. Here the CDR3 reads CASSLGRNNEKLFF. The CDR3 nucleotides are TGTGCCAGCAGCTTGGGCAGGAACAATGAAAAACTGTTTTTT. The V gene is TRBV11-1, the J gene TRBJ1-4; D is unclear. The CDR3 covers 14 residues. V was clipped by 3 bases and J by 5 bases, with 10 bases between them. Germline V CDR1 and CDR2: SGHAT, FQDESV (reference sequence).

The chain has TRBV7-6 and TRBJ2-5, with TRBD2 matching 13 bases. This CDR3 spans 16 amino acids. From germline, CDR1 is SGHVS and CDR2 FNYEAQ. V trimming: 5 bases; J trimming: 4 bases; junction bases outside the gene matches: 7. The CDR3 sequence: CASSPRLAGGRETQYF. The CDR3 DNA sequence: TGTGCCAGCAGCCCCCGACTAGCGGGGGGCCGAGAGACCCAGTACTTC.

This clone showed up just a few times. DNA of the CDR3: TGTGCCAAGGACATTGGGACTAGCGTGGCAACCATGGCTGGGACTAGCGTAGGTGAGCAGTTCTTC. This gives the protein CAKDIGTSVATMAGTSVGEQFF. V is TRBV27 and J is TRBJ2-1; 10 bases match TRBD2. The germline gives CDR1 MNHEY, CDR2 SMNVEV (reference sequence). The junction had 36 bases not matched to a gene; V was cut back by 10 bases and J by 9 bases. The CDR3 runs to 22 residues.

The chain links TRBV28 to TRBJ1-1, with D hard to call. V gave up 1 base and J gave up 10 bases, with 13 bases separating them. There are 13 residues in the CDR3. The germline V gene encodes CDR1 MDHEN and CDR2 SYDVKM. The CDR3 reads CASSLSTHFLAFF. The CDR3 nucleotides read TGTGCCAGCAGTTTATCTACCCACTTTCTAGCTTTCTTT.

The chain recombines TRBV18 with TRBJ1-2; tentative D call: TRBD1 (5 bases). The CDR3 covers 16 residues. V lost 4 bases, J lost 2 bases, and 17 bases lay in between. Germline V lookup: CDR1 KGHSH, CDR2 LQKENI. The CDR3 region is CASSQGASTGNYGYTF. Written as DNA, the CDR3 is TGTGCCAGCTCACAAGGGGCCTCCACAGGCAACTATGGCTACACCTTC.

The chain combines TRBV18 with TRBJ2-1; TRBD2 matches 11 bases. The CDR3 has 15 residues. Germline assignment: CDR1 KGHSH and CDR2 LQKENI. Germline trimming cut 5 bases from V and 2 bases from J; bases unmatched to any gene: 2. For the CDR3, the DNA is TGTGCCAGCTCATCACTAGCGGGAGCCTACAATGAGCAGTTCTTC. This sequence encodes CASSSLAGAYNEQFF.

This rearrangement joins TRBV6-5 to TRBJ1-1, with 8 bases fitting TRBD1. The V gene end was trimmed by 5 bases and the J gene end by 6 bases; junction bases not matched to a gene: 8. CDR3 length: 14 amino acids. Germline CDR1 MNHEY, CDR2 SVGAGI. The CDR3 DNA reads as TGTGCCAGCAGTACCCCTCAGACAGGGGCTGAAGCTTTCTTT. This translates into CASSTPQTGAEAFF.

The chain links TRBV24-1 to TRBJ2-5; 12 bases are shared with TRBD2. V shed 4 bases and J 5 bases; nucleotides not matched to a gene: 16. CDR1 is KGHDR, CDR2 SFDVKD, per germline. The CDR3 is made up of 19 amino acids. The CDR3 reads CATSDPTPSSGGARETQYF. The CDR3 bases are TGTGCCACCAGTGACCCCACACCTTCTAGCGGGGGGGCTAGGGAGACCCAGTACTTC.

The chain uses TRBV11-1 and TRBJ1-1; possible D gene TRBD1, 5 bases. CDR1 and CDR2 from the germline V gene are SGHAT and FQDESV (reference sequence). V lost 5 bases and J 5 bases, leaving 18 bases between the germline ends. The CDR3 runs 15 residues. CDR3 sequence (DNA): TGTGCCAGCAGCCTGTCCGGGACTCCGGGGACTGAAGCTTTCTTT. Translated, it gives CASSLSGTPGTEAFF. Together with reference TRBV11-1 and TRBJ1-1, the CDR3 gives the full variable domain: EAEVAQSPRYKITEKSQAVAFWCDPISGHATLYWYRQILGQGPELLVQFQDESVVDDSQLPKDRFSAERLKGVDSTLKIQPAELGDSAMYLCASSLSGTPGTEAFFGQGTRLTVV.

This chain uses TRBV11-2 with TRBJ2-7, with D possibly being TRBD1 (5 bases). V was cut by 4 bases and J by 2 bases, with 12 bases left in between. Germline CDR1 SGHAT, CDR2 FQNNGV. The CDR3 is made up of 14 amino acids. The CDR3 nucleotides are TGTGCCAGCAGCTCACCCCAGGGCCCCTACGAGCAGTACTTC. Amino acids: CASSSPQGPYEQYF.

V gene TRBV9 combines with J gene TRBJ2-3, with 11 bases that match TRBD2. CDR3 length equals 15 residues. Per germline, CDR1 SGDLS and CDR2 YYNGEE. The V gene end was trimmed by 6 bases and the J gene end by 1 base; junction bases not matched to a gene: 4. The CDR3 sequence is CASTRSGGGTDTQYF. CDR3 nucleotides: TGTGCCAGCACCCGTAGCGGGGGGGGCACAGATACGCAGTATTTT.

The gene calls are TRBV5-1 and TRBJ2-5; D possibly corresponds to TRBD2 (6 bases). The V end lost 3 bases, the J end lost 7 bases, and 19 bases lay between the germline ends. The CDR3 length is 15 residues. The germline gives CDR1 SGHRS, CDR2 YFSETQ. The CDR3 nucleotides are TGCGCCAGCAGCTCGCGGACCGAACTGGGGGGGACCCAGTACTTC. Amino acids: CASSSRTELGGTQYF.

V is TRBV29-1 and J is TRBJ2-3, with 7 nucleotides matching TRBD2. V trimming: 3 bases; J trimming: 0 bases; junction bases outside the gene matches: 9. The CDR3 sequence is 16 residues long. Germline CDR1 and CDR2: SQVTM and ANQGSEA. CDR3 nucleotides: TGCAGCGTTGATGGGGGGGAGAGTGTTAGCACAGATACGCAGTATTTT. This translates into CSVDGGESVSTDTQYF.

The V gene is TRBV5-1, the J gene TRBJ2-3; TRBD1 matches at 7 bases. V shed 0 bases and J 3 bases; nucleotides not matched to a gene: 4. The CDR3 runs to 15 residues. The germline V gene has CDR1 SGHRS and CDR2 YFSETQ. CDR3 nucleotides: TGCGCCAGCAGCTTGGAAGGCAGGGGGACAGATACGCAGTATTTT. Its protein product is CASSLEGRGTDTQYF.

The CDR3 region has the DNA TGTGCCAGCTCACCACCCTCTAGGCCTAGCTCTGGAAACACCATATATTTT. As protein: CASSPPSRPSSGNTIYF. The V gene is TRBV18, the J gene TRBJ1-3; D unresolved. The CDR3 runs to 17 residues. V lost 0 bases and J lost 0, with 12 bases in between. Germline V CDR1 and CDR2: KGHSH, LQKENI.

J is TRBJ2-4 and V is TRBV10-2; 8 nucleotides agree with TRBD2. The J segment lost 8 bases and the V segment lost 3 bases, leaving 9 bases of the junction unmatched. The CDR3 contains 15 residues. Germline V gene sequence: CDR1 WSHSY, CDR2 SAAADI. CDR3 DNA: TGCGCCAGCAGTGAATCTAGCGGGCAATGGGACATTCAGTACTTC. Translating it yields CASSESSGQWDIQYF.

A few counts support this clone. The rearrangement uses TRBV28 and TRBJ1-4; 7 positions match TRBD1. V trimming: 5 bases; J trimming: 2 bases; junction bases outside the gene matches: 5. Germline V gene data show CDR1 as MDHEN and CDR2 as SYDVKM. CDR3 size: 15 residues. The CDR3 loop is CASSGVGGTNEKLFF. The DNA of the CDR3 is TGTGCCAGCAGTGGGGTAGGGGGCACTAATGAAAAACTGTTTTTT. The whole variable domain, filled in from reference TRBV28 and TRBJ1-4, reads DVKVTQSSRYLVKRTGEKVFLECVQDMDHENMFWYRQDPGLGLRLIYFSYDVKMKEKGDIPEGYSVSREKKERFSLILESASTNQTSMYLCASSGVGGTNEKLFFGSGTQLSVL.

The chain combines TRBV7-9 with TRBJ2-2; 12 bases align to TRBD2. The CDR3 loop spans 17 amino acids. CDR1 SEHNR and CDR2 FQNEAQ come from the germline V gene (reference sequence). After removal of 2 bases from V and 7 bases from J, the junction contained 8 bases not matched to a gene. The chain's CDR3 is CASSLPPSGRADGELFF. The CDR3 region has the DNA TGTGCCAGCAGCTTACCCCCTAGCGGGAGGGCCGACGGGGAGCTGTTTTTT.

This chain connects TRBV7-2 to TRBJ2-3; D is unresolved. The V end lost 4 bases, the J end lost 1 base, and 12 bases lay between the germline ends. CDR3 size: 15 residues. The germline V gene encodes CDR1 SGHTA and CDR2 FQGNSA. The CDR3 DNA sequence: TGTGCCAGCAGCTCCCGATCGGTCGGCACAGATACGCAGTATTTT. Its protein is CASSSRSVGTDTQYF. Complete variable domain (other parts from reference TRBV7-2 and TRBJ2-3): GAGVSQSPSNKVTEKGKDVELRCDPISGHTALYWYRQSLGQGLEFLIYFQGNSAPDKSGLPSDRFSAERTGGSVSTLTIQRTQQEDSAVYLCASSSRSVGTDTQYFGPGTRLTVL.

The chain joins TRBV3-1 (or the pseudogene TRBV3-2) to TRBJ1-1; 10 bases match TRBD1. Germline V gene sequence: CDR1 LGHDT, CDR2 YNNKEL (reference sequence). Germline trimming cut 4 bases from V and 1 base from J; bases unmatched to any gene: 3. This CDR3 spans 15 amino acids. Here the CDR3 DNA reads TGTGCCAGCAGCCTGACAGGGGGCGGGAACACTGAAGCTTTCTTT. This translates into CASSLTGGGNTEAFF.

This chain connects TRBV5-4 to TRBJ1-1, with D tentatively TRBD1 (6 bases). Between the trimmed V and J ends, which lost 0 bases and 1 base, there was a span of 13 bases. This CDR3 has 16 residues. Germline CDR1 SGHNT, CDR2 YYREEE (reference sequence). CDR3 DNA: TGTGCCAGCAGCTTGGTCGGCAGACAGGCGAACACTGAAGCTTTCTTT. This codes for CASSLVGRQANTEAFF.

The rearrangement joins TRBV12-2 to TRBJ2-1; TRBD2 was called by the table and not checked on the DNA. TRBV12-2 is marked as a pseudogene. CDR3 length: 16 residues. The CDR3 spells CASRLVRLAGVGEQFF. CDR3 bases: TGTGCAAGTCGCTTAGTCCGTCTAGCGGGAGTGGGTGAGCAGTTCTTC.

The chain uses TRBV4-2 and TRBJ1-1; 9 bases are a match to TRBD1. The CDR3 runs to 15 residues. Germline CDR1 is LGHNA and CDR2 is YNFKEQ. The ends lost 3 bases at V and 3 bases at J; junction bases unmatched: 5. CDR3 bases: TGTGCCAGCAGCCAGGGGGGACAGGGTGACACTGAAGCTTTCTTT. Residues: CASSQGGQGDTEAFF.